What follows are 6 T cell receptor beta chains derived from one specimen sequenced in a study of blood T cells in healthy people across ages. Combining a sample-barcoded 5' primer with a J-beta primer mix, a second PCR ran for roughly 7 to 12 cycles. One entry per CDR3 protein, called by TCRdb with MiXCR from the 5' RACE reads. The table has 800,000 to 1,000,000 distinct CDR3 sequences, around 49% seen once. Sequencing used blood. Receptors originate from a man aged 25 to 40 in good health.

This clonotype appeared a few times. The rearrangement links TRBV2 to TRBJ1-1; D gene unclear. The CDR3 is 14 residues long. Germline V CDR1 and CDR2: SNHLY, FYNNEI. The germline V and J ends were trimmed by 2 bases and 10 bases, with 17 bases remaining between them. This CDR3 is CASSETGGKRGAFF. The CDR3 DNA reads TGTGCCAGCAGTGAAACCGGTGGGAAACGGGGAGCTTTCTTT.

V and J are TRBV7-9 and TRBJ2-1; D uncertain. Matching the DNA end better, TRBJ2-7 makes the J call doubtful. The V gene's germline CDR1 is SEHNR and CDR2 FQNEAQ (reference sequence). This CDR3 contains 15 residues. In nucleotides, the CDR3 is TGTGCCAGCAGCTCTCCCGAAGGGTCCTACAATGAGCAGTACTTC. Translating gives CASSSPEGSYNEQYF.

The CDR3 nucleotides read TGCAGTCTCCCGGACAGACAGACTACACATGGGAATCAGCCCCAGCATTTT. Its protein product is CSLPDRQTTHGNQPQHF. V usage is TRBV20-1 and J usage is TRBJ1-5; the D gene is possibly TRBD1 (6 bases). This CDR3 comprises 17 residues. Germline-derived CDR1 and CDR2 are DFQATT and SNEGSKA (reference sequence). V lost 8 bases to trimming and J lost 4 bases, with 27 bases between them.

This chain uses TRBV29-1 with TRBJ2-5; 8 nucleotides line up with TRBD1. Losses at the gene ends were 7 bases for V and 3 bases for J; bases not matched to a gene: 7. Germline V CDR1 and CDR2: SQVTM, ANQGSEA. The CDR3 is made up of 13 amino acids. CDR3 sequence (DNA): TGCAGCGAGACCGGGACAGGAAAAGAGACCCAGTACTTC. It is translated as CSETGTGKETQYF.

The chain is built from TRBV3-1 and TRBJ2-7, with D unresolved. V was pared by 4 bases and J by 1 base, with 11 bases between. The CDR3 has 14 residues. Germline V gene sequence: CDR1 LGHDT, CDR2 YNNKEL (reference sequence). In nucleotides, the CDR3 is TGTGCCAGCAGCCTCTTTCCACCATCCTACGAGCAGTACTTC. It is translated as CASSLFPPSYEQYF.

The chain employs TRBV6-6 and TRBJ2-7; D not certain. CDR3 length: 14 amino acids. Germline V gene lookup returns CDR1 MNHNY and CDR2 SVGAGI (reference sequence). The V end was cut by 8 bases, the J end by 2 bases, with 16 bases between. This chain's CDR3 is CASRSSAATYEQYF. The CDR3 coding sequence is TGTGCCAGCCGGAGCAGCGCTGCAACCTACGAGCAGTACTTC.